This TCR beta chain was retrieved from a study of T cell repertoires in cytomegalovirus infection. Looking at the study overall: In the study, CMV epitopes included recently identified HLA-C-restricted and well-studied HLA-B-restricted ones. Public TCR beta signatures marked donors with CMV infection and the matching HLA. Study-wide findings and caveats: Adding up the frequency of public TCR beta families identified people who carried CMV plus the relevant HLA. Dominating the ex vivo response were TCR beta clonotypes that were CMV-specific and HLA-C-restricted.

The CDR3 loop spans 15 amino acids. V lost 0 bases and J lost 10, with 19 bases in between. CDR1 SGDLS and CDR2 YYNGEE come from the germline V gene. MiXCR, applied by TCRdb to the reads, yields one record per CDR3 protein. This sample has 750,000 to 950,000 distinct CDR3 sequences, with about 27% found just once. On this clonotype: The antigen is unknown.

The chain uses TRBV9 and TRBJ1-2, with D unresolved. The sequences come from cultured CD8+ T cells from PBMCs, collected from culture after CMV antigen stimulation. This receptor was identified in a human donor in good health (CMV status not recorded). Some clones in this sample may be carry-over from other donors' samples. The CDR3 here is CASSVGDFLTDVYTF. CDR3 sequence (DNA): TGTGCCAGCAGCGTAGGCGACTTCCTCACCGATGTCTACACCTTC.